What follows are 14 T cell receptor beta chains derived from one specimen sequenced in a study of vaccination effects on CD4 cells after COVID-19. Their cognate antigens are unknown. CD4+ T cells specific for antigen were expanded with viral peptide pools by the ViraFEST assay before sequencing. Isolation of CD4+ T cells took place after ten to eleven days of culture. BNT162b2 vaccine or mRNA-1273 vaccine was given to participants in two doses. Assay used: immunoSEQ multiplex PCR; TCRdb lists only in-frame clones, some missing. The profile covers tens of thousands of clones, with 55% to 85% appearing a single time and 1% to 1.5% taken by the ten largest. The source material was CD4+ T cells from PBMCs cultured with HCoV-229E spike peptides, sampled after COVID-19 vaccination. The source of these receptors is a human donor who received a COVID-19 vaccine.

The chain is built from TRBV6-5 and TRBJ2-6; D is ambiguous. V shed 4 bases and J shed 0 bases, with 7 bases lying between them. This CDR3 region has 15 residues. Per the germline V gene, CDR1 is MNHEY and CDR2 is SVGAGI. CDR3 coding DNA: TGTGCCAGCAGTTTAACAGTCTCTGGGGCCAACGTCCTGACTTTC. Translating gives CASSLTVSGANVLTF.

The gene calls are TRBV6-2 or TRBV6-3 and TRBJ2-7; D might be TRBD1 (5 bases). The CDR3 totals 14 residues. V was clipped by 5 bases and J by 3 bases, with 14 bases between them. The germline CDR1 and CDR2 sequences are MNHEY and SVGEGT. The CDR3 region has the DNA TGTGCCAGCAGTCGTAGGACACTCAGCTACGAGCAGTACGTC. Protein sequence: CASSRRTLSYEQYV.

The J gene is TRBJ1-5, the V gene TRBV28; possibly TRBD1 for D (6 bases). CDR1 and CDR2 (germline): MDHEN, SYDVKM. There are 15 residues in the CDR3. The germline V and J ends were trimmed by 4 bases and 0 bases, with 10 bases remaining between them. The CDR3 protein is CASSSTGDSNQPQHF. For the CDR3, the DNA is TGTGCCAGCAGTTCGACAGGAGATAGCAATCAGCCCCAGCATTTT.

This clone occurred once. The rearrangement joins TRBV10-2 to TRBJ2-7, with TRBD2 matching 11 bases. V was pared by 6 bases and J by 6 bases, with 13 bases of the junction left unmatched. In germline, CDR1 is WSHSY, CDR2 SAAADI. The CDR3 extends over 16 amino acids. The CDR3 DNA sequence: TGCGCCAGCAGCGTCACTAGCGGGGGACCACCGGGCGAGCAGTACGTC. This sequence encodes CASSVTSGGPPGEQYV.

The chain combines TRBV5-5 with TRBJ1-4, with D perhaps matching TRBD1 (6 bases). The length of the CDR3 is 14 residues. V lost 2 bases and J lost 7, with 12 bases in between. Germline V gives CDR1 SGHKS, CDR2 YYEKEE (reference sequence). The CDR3 coding sequence is TGTGCCAGCAGCTTTTCGCCAGGGGCTGAAAAACTGTTTTTT. Its translation: CASSFSPGAEKLFF.

The rearrangement links TRBV6-2 or TRBV6-3 to TRBJ1-3, with 7 positions matching TRBD1. Germline values: CDR1 MNHEY, CDR2 SVGEGT. V gave up 4 bases and J gave up 0 bases; unmatched junction bases: 6. The CDR3 sequence is 16 residues long. CDR3 coding DNA: TGTGCCAGCAGTTCCACAGGGGTTTACTCTGGAAACACCATATATTTT. Translating gives CASSSTGVYSGNTIYF.

This clone was seen a few times. This sequence joins TRBV23-1 and TRBJ2-2; 7 bases fit TRBD2. TRBV23-1 carries the ORF label, with uncertain function. The CDR3 spans 15 residues. The V gene end was trimmed by 3 bases and the J gene end by 5 bases; junction bases not matched to a gene: 6. The DNA for the CDR3 is TGCGCCAGCAGTCATCGGGAGGCGGGAACCGGGGAGCTGTTTTTT. This translates into CASSHREAGTGELFF.

This chain links TRBV18 with TRBJ1-5; D uncertain. Germline V gives CDR1 KGHSH, CDR2 LQKENI. The CDR3 runs 14 residues. V was trimmed by 1 base and J by 4 bases, leaving 8 bases between them. DNA of the CDR3: TGTGCCAGCTCACCACTCGGTTCAAATCAGCCCCAGCATTTT. Its translation: CASSPLGSNQPQHF. The full variable domain, its missing parts supplied by reference TRBV18 and TRBJ1-5, is NAGVMQNPRHLVRRRGQEARLRCSPMKGHSHVYWYRQLPEEGLKFMVYLQKENIIDESGMPKERFSAEFPKEGPSILRIQQVVRGDSAAYFCASSPLGSNQPQHFGDGTRLSIL.

This chain connects TRBV2 to TRBJ1-4, with 8 bases lining up with TRBD1. The CDR3 loop spans 13 amino acids. J was trimmed by 6 bases and V by 7 bases; bases with no gene match: 4. Germline V lookup: CDR1 SNHLY, CDR2 FYNNEI. The CDR3 coding sequence is TGTGCCAGCAACGGACAGGGCTATGAAAAACTGTTTTTT. It encodes CASNGQGYEKLFF.

The rearrangement joins TRBV3-1 (or the pseudogene TRBV3-2) to TRBJ1-2; 7 bases fit TRBD1. Germline V lookup: CDR1 LGHDT, CDR2 YNNKEL (reference sequence). Trimming cost V 6 bases and J 4 bases; bases outside gene matches: 8. CDR3 length equals 14 residues. Written as DNA, the CDR3 is TGTGCCAGCAGTCCCCAGGGGGAAGGCTATGGCTACACCTTC. Amino acids: CASSPQGEGYGYTF.

The V gene is TRBV15, the J gene TRBJ1-4, with TRBD1 matching over 8 bases. This CDR3 has 17 residues. After removal of 6 bases from V and 0 bases from J, the junction contained 9 bases not matched to a gene. Germline values: CDR1 LNHNV, CDR2 YYDKDF (reference sequence). CDR3 amino acids: CATSKDRVIATNEKLFF. The CDR3, as DNA: TGTGCCACCAGTAAGGACAGGGTCATTGCAACTAATGAAAAACTGTTTTTT.

The rearrangement uses TRBV5-1 and TRBJ2-5; 7 positions agree with TRBD2. The CDR3 has 14 residues. Germline V lookup: CDR1 SGHRS, CDR2 YFSETQ. The J segment lost 5 bases and the V segment lost 3 bases, leaving 7 bases of the junction unmatched. The CDR3, as DNA: TGCGCCAGCAGCTCCACGTGGGGAGGGGAGACCCAGTACTTC. Translation: CASSSTWGGETQYF.

The chain couples TRBV19 to TRBJ1-6; D unresolved. Germline CDR1 reads LNHDA; CDR2 reads SQIVND (reference sequence). CDR3 length equals 13 residues. V gave up 7 bases and J gave up 3 bases, with 7 bases separating them. CDR3 sequence (DNA): TGTGCCAGTACCACCGTCTATAATTCACCCCTCCACTTT. Translation: CASTTVYNSPLHF.

The chain recombines TRBV28 with TRBJ2-2, with D perhaps TRBD2 (5 bases). The CDR3 loop spans 14 amino acids. Trimming cost V 8 bases and J 0 bases, with 10 bases left between them. Germline V gene data show CDR1 as MDHEN and CDR2 as SYDVKM. CDR3 residues: CASRERSNTGELFF. The CDR3 nucleotides are TGTGCCAGCCGGGAACGCTCGAACACCGGGGAGCTGTTTTTT.